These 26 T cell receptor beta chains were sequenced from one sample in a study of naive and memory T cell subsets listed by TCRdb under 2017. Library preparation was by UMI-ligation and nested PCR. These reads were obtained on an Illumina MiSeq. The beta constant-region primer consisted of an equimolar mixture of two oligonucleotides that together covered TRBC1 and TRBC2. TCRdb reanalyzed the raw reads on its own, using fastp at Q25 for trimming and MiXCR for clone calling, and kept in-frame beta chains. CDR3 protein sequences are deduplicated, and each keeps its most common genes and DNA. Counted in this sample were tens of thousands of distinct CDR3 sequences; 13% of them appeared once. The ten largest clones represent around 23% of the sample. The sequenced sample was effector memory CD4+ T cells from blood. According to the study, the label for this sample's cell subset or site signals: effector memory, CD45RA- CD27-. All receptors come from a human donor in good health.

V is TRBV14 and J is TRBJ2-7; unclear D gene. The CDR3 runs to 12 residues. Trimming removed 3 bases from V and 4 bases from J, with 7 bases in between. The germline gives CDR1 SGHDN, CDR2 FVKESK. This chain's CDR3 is CASSHLGYEQYF. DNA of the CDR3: TGTGCCAGCAGCCATCTGGGGTACGAGCAGTACTTC.

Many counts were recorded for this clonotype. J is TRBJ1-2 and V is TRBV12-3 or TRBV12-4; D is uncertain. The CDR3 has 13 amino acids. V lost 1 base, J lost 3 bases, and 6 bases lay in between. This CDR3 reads CASSLDSDYGYTF. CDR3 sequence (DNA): TGTGCCAGCAGTTTAGATAGCGACTATGGCTACACCTTC.

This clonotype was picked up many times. This CDR3 is CASHNTGELFF. The DNA of the CDR3 is TGTGCCAGCCACAACACCGGGGAGCTGTTTTTT. This chain joins TRBV6-2 or TRBV6-3 and TRBJ2-2; D ambiguous. V was clipped by 8 bases and J by 2 bases, with 3 bases between them. Germline V lookup: CDR1 MNHEY, CDR2 SVGEGT. This CDR3 has 11 residues.

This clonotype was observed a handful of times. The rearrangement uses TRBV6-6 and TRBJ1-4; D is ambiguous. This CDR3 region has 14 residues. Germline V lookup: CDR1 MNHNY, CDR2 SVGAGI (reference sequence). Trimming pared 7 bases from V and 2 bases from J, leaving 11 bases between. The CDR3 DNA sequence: TGTGCCAGCACTTCAGGATCGACTAATGAAAAACTGTTTTTT. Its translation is CASTSGSTNEKLFF.

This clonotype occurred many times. As DNA, the CDR3 is TGTGCCAGCAGCCAAATGCAGGGTATCACTGAAGCTTTCTTT. This codes for CASSQMQGITEAFF. The V and J genes are TRBV3-1 and TRBJ1-1; TRBD1 is a possible D gene (5 bases). With 2 bases removed from V and 4 bases from J, the gap between germline ends came to 11 bases. Germline assignment: CDR1 LGHDT and CDR2 YNNKEL (reference sequence). The CDR3 runs 14 residues.

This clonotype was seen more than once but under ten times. The CDR3 DNA follows: TGTGCCAGCAGCCAAGGTGGGTGGGAGGCGAACACCGGGGAGCTGTTTTTT. Translating gives CASSQGGWEANTGELFF. The V call is TRBV4-2, the J call TRBJ2-2; D may be TRBD2 (6 bases). Germline CDR1 reads LGHNA; CDR2 reads YNFKEQ. CDR3 length: 17 amino acids. The V end was cut by 1 base, the J end by 0 bases, with 12 bases between.

CDR3 protein: CASSFLLAGLDTQYF. The DNA for the CDR3 is TGTGCCAGCAGTTTCCTACTAGCGGGATTGGATACGCAGTATTTT. V is TRBV27 and J is TRBJ2-3; 10 nucleotides agree with TRBD2. V shed 3 bases and J 6 bases; nucleotides not matched to a gene: 6. Germline CDR1 and CDR2: MNHEY and SMNVEV (reference sequence). The CDR3 is made up of 15 amino acids.

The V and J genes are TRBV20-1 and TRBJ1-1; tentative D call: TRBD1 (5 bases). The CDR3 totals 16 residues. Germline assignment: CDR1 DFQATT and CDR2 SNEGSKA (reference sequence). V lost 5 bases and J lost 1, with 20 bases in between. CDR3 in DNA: TGCAGTGCTCAACGGGACCTCTCTGGACCGAACACTGAAGCTTTCTTT. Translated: CSAQRDLSGPNTEAFF.

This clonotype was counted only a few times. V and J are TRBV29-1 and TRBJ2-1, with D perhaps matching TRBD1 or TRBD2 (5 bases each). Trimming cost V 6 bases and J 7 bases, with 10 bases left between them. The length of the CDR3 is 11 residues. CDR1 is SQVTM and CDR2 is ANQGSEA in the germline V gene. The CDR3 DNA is TGCAGCGTCTTTGAGGGGAATGAGCAGTTCTTC. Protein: CSVFEGNEQFF.

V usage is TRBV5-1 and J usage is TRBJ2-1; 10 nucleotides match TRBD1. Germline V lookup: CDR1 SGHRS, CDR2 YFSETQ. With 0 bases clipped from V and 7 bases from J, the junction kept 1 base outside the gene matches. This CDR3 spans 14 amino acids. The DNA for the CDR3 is TGCGCCAGCAGCTTGGGGACAGGGGGGAATGAGCAGTTCTTC. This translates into CASSLGTGGNEQFF.

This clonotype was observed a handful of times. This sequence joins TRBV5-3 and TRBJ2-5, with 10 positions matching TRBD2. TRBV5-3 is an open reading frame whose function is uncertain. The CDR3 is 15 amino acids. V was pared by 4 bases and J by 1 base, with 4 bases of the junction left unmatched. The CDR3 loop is CARSPEREGQETQYF. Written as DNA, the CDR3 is TGTGCCAGAAGCCCAGAGCGGGAGGGCCAAGAGACCCAGTACTTC.

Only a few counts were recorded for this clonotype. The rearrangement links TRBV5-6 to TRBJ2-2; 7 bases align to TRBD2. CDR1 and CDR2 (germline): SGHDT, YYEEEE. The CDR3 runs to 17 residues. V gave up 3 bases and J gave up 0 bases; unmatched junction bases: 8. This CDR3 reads CASSWGGFLANTGELFF. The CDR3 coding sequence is TGTGCCAGCAGCTGGGGGGGGTTTCTCGCGAACACCGGGGAGCTGTTTTTT.

The CDR3: CASHPGQTVSGELFF. The CDR3 nucleotides are TGTGCCAGCCACCCGGGACAGACCGTCTCCGGGGAGCTGTTTTTT. The chain joins TRBV7-9 to TRBJ2-2; 7 nucleotides agree with TRBD1. Germline loops: CDR1 SEHNR, CDR2 FQNEAQ (reference sequence). The CDR3 extends over 15 amino acids. V shed 8 bases, J shed 6 bases, and the junction held 12 bases outside the gene matches. Filled out from reference TRBV7-9 and TRBJ2-2, the complete variable domain reads DTGVSQNPRHKITKRGQNVTFRCDPISEHNRLYWYRQTLGQGPEFLTYFQNEAQLEKSRLLSDRFSAERPKGSFSTLEIQRTEQGDSAMYLCASHPGQTVSGELFFGEGSRLTVL.

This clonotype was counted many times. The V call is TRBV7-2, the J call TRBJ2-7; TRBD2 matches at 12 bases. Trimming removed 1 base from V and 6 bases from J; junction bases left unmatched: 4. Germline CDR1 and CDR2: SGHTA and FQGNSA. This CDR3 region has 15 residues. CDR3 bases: TGTGCCAGCAGCTTAGTAGGACTAGCGGGGACCGAGCAGTACTTC. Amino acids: CASSLVGLAGTEQYF.

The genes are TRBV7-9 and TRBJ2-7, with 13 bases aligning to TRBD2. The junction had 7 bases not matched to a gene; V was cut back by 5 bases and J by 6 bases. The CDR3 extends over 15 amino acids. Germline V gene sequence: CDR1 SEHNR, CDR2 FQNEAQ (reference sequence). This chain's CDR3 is CASSLGLAGVGEQYF. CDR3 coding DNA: TGTGCCAGCAGCCTCGGACTAGCGGGAGTGGGCGAGCAGTACTTC.

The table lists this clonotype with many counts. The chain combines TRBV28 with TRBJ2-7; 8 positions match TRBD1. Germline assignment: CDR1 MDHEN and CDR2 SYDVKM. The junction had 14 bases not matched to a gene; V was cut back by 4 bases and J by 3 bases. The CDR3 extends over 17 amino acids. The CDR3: CASSSTYDRGTLYEQYF. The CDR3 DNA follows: TGTGCCAGCAGTTCTACGTACGACAGGGGCACCCTCTACGAGCAGTACTTC.

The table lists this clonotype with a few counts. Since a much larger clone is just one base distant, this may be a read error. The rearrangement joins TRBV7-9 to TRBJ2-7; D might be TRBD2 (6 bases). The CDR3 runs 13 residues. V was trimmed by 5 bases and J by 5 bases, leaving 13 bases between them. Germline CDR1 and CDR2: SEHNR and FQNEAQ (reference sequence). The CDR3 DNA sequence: TGTGCCAGCAGCGGAGGGAGTCGGGACGAGCAGTACTTC. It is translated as CASSGGSRDEQYF.

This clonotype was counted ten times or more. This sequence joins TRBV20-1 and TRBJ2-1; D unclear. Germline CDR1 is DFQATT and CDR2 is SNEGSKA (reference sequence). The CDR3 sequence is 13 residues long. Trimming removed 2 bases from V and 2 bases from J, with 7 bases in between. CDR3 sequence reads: CSARSVTYNEQFF. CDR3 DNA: TGCAGTGCTAGATCGGTTACCTACAATGAGCAGTTCTTC.

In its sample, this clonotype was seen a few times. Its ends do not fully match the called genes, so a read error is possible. The CDR3 DNA is TGTGCCAGCAGTTTAGCTCGGACCGGACGGAGAATTACCTTT. Its protein product is CASSLARTGRRITF. This chain joins TRBV28 and TRBJ1-4; no clear D. The CDR3 consists of 14 residues. Germline CDR1 reads MDHEN; CDR2 reads SYDVKM.

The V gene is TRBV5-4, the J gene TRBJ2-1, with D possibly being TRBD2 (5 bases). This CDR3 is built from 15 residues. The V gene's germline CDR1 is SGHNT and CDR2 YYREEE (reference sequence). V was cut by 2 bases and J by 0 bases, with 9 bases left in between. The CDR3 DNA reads TGTGCCAGCAGCTTCGAAGGGAGCTCCTACAATGAGCAGTTCTTC. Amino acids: CASSFEGSSYNEQFF. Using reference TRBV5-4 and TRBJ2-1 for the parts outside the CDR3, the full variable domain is ETGVTQSPTHLIKTRGQQVTLRCSSQSGHNTVSWYQQALGQGPQFIFQYYREEENGRGNFPPRFSGLQFPNYSSELNVNALELDDSALYLCASSFEGSSYNEQFFGPGTRLTVL.

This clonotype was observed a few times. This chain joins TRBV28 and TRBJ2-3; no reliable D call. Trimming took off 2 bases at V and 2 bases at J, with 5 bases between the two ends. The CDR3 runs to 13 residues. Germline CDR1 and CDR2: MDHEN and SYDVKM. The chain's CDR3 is CASSLKSTDTQYF. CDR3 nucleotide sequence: TGTGCCAGCAGTTTAAAATCCACAGATACGCAGTATTTT.

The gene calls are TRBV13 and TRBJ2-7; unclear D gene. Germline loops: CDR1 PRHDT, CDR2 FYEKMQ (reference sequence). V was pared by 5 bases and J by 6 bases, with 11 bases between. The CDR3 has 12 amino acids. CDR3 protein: CASSLRPFEQYF. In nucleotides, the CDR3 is TGTGCCAGCAGCCTGAGACCGTTCGAGCAGTACTTC.

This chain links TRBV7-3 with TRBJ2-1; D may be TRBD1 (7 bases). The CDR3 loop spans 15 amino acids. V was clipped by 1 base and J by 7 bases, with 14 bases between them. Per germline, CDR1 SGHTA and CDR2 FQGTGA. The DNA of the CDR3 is TGTGCCAGCAGCTTAAGCGGGACAGCCAGGAATGAGCAGTTCTTC. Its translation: CASSLSGTARNEQFF.

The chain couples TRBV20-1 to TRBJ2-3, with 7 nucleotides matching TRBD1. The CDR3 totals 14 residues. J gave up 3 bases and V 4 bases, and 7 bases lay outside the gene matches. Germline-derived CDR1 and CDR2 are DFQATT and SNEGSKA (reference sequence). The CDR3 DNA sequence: TGCAGTGCTACACCGGGACAGCCAACAGATACGCAGTATTTT. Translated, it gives CSATPGQPTDTQYF.

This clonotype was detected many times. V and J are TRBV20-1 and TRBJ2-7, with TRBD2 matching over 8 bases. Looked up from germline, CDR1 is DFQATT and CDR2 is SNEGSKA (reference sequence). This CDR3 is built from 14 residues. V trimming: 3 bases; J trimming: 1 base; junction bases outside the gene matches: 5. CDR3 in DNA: TGCAGTGCTAGTTCTAGCGGGCCGTCCTACGAGCAGTACTTC. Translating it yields CSASSSGPSYEQYF.

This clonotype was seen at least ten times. Written as DNA, the CDR3 is TGTGCCAGCAGTACTAGCGGGAACGAGCAGTACTTC. As protein: CASSTSGNEQYF. The chain joins TRBV2 to TRBJ2-7, with TRBD2 matching 10 bases. CDR1 SNHLY and CDR2 FYNNEI come from the germline V gene. The V segment lost 5 bases and the J segment 5 bases; nucleotides outside the gene matches: 0. This CDR3 is 12 amino acids long.